Sequencing of this T cell receptor beta chain was carried out in a study of blood T cell repertoires in COVID-19 (dated by TCRdb to the early 2020s). For context, the study as a whole: Samples covering the acute and convalescent phases of COVID-19 were provided by collaborators in the United States, Italy and Spain. The prospective study material was composed of cDNA or gDNA derived from T cells, B-cell-depleted T cells, or PBMCs. Subjects who had been exposed to COVID-19, were actively infected with it, or had recovered from it provided the deeply sampled blood TCRbeta repertoires that made up the dataset. A freely available public database, intended as a resource for researchers studying the immune response to SARS-CoV-2, is where the repertoires were released. The samples were drawn from the first 160 participants of the ongoing ImmuneRACE study and from over 950 subjects provided by 6 global collaborators. A de-identified subject ID, COVID-19 status, age in years and sex were almost always included in the sample metadata. Where available, HLA class I and class II types were taken from metadata supplied by the sample provider and were not determined by assay-based typing.

At one collaborating source in Seattle, patients were enrolled during active infection and were followed longitudinally through the course of disease. Each collaborating institution followed its own protocols to collect whole blood in K2EDTA tubes. For TCRbeta analysis, collaborators shipped samples as frozen whole blood, isolated PBMCs, or DNA extracted from either of those sample types. Points the paper makes about the study in general: The quantity of clinical and demographic metadata differed by source and by participant and was supplied without curation.

This clone has just one count. The antigen it binds to is not known. No quality values exist for individual bases; no much larger clone is one base distant. The immunoSEQ Assay, a bias-controlled multiplex PCR, was used to amplify TCRbeta CDR3 regions from genomic DNA. Per the original workflow: The number of nucleated cells in each sample was estimated from the amplification of reference gene primers within the assay. To quantify the absolute abundance of each unique TCRbeta CDR3 rearrangement, sequence reads were collapsed and filtered. For each sample, productive Simpson clonality was calculated as the square root of Simpson's diversity index across productive rearrangements. This is the immuneACCESS table as TCRdb keeps it, with only in-frame sequences that have V and J called. A part of the clones is gone; compared with another copy, unresolved V genes explain less than half, and the rest is unexplained. The D gene and trimming were derived from the DNA, and the V and J assignments and clone size from that table. The sample data list about 180,000 clones, and about three quarters of these were observed just once. The ten most abundant clones make up about 10% of the sample.

This TCR was recovered from a woman older than 75 with COVID-19, enrolled during active disease. Sequencing was carried out using peripheral blood.

The CDR3 amino acid sequence is: CASSMDRVRNTIYF. Read as DNA, the sequence is TGTGCCAGTAGTATGGACAGGGTGAGAAACACCATATATTTT. The chain was built from TRBV19 and TRBJ1-3; TRBD1 lines up with 8 middle nucleotides. V and J are trimmed by 3 bases and 5 bases, and the gene matches miss 3 bases of the junction. The CDR1 and CDR2 encoded by the germline V gene (reference sequence) are LNHDA and SQIVND. The CDR3 covers 14 residues, taking in both the cysteine and the phenylalanine. Only the CDR3 DNA stays, 42 bases, in frame from base 1. Reference TRBV19 and TRBJ1-3 genes cover what lies past the CDR3, so the full variable domain is DGGITQSPKYLFRKEGQNVTLSCEQNLNHDAMYWYRQDPGQGLRLIYYSQIVNDFQKGDIAEGYSVSREKKESFPLTVTSAQKNPTAFYLCASSMDRVRNTIYFGEGSWLTVV.